Only one count was recorded for the clone carrying this T cell receptor beta chain. The antigen is unknown. The data were taken from a study of cytomegalovirus exposure and HLA in healthy donors. The study ran its PCR with 60 Vbeta and 13 Jbeta primers. The data were produced by immunoSEQ multiplex PCR, yet TCRdb's version contains in-frame clones alone and is incomplete. The repertoire holds roughly 130,000 clones, with about 80% as singletons. Study-wide findings and caveats: The authors assumed roughly uniform sequencing depth across donors for presence/absence analyses.

This receptor was obtained from a man between 35 and 55 years old in good health and CMV-seronegative. The sample consisted of PBMCs.

CDR3: CASSARLVTNEQFF. The CDR3 region has the DNA TGTGCCAGCAGTGCGCGACTAGTTACCAATGAGCAGTTCTTC. The chain links TRBV2 to TRBJ2-1; the D gene is possibly TRBD2 (6 bases). The germline V gene encodes CDR1 SNHLY and CDR2 FYNNEI. The CDR3 has 14 residues. V was cut by 4 bases and J by 6 bases, with 13 bases left in between.